This T cell receptor (beta chain) is drawn from a study of siplizumab effects on memory and regulatory T cells. General observations from the study: Naive-or-memory phenotypes were unassignable for roughly 80-97% of proliferating CD4+ or CD8+ clones. Memory T cells appeared less diverse than naive cells, which seemed to contribute substantially to alloresponse.

Some 10^5 TCR templates were assayed per sample. Here immunoSEQ multiplex PCR was the method, and the copy in TCRdb shows in-frame clones only, minus some. The repertoire consists of 100,000 or so clones, with about 93% occurring once and the leading ten covering about 0.34%. A remark on this clone: Its antigen is as yet unknown. Its ends do not fully match the called genes, so a read error is possible.

Germline V gene data show CDR1 as LGHNA and CDR2 as YNFKEQ. The CDR3 covers 13 residues. The rearrangement links TRBV4-2 to TRBJ1-1; 7 nucleotides align to TRBD1. The source material was CD4+ T cells sorted from blood. The clonotype comes from a human donor in good health. Here the CDR3 reads CASSQDPARGMIF. The CDR3 DNA follows: TGTGCCAGCAGCCAAGATCCGGCCAGGGGGATGATCTTT.